What follows are 18 T cell receptor beta chains derived from one specimen sequenced in a study of a mutant IDH1 vaccine in newly diagnosed glioma. Time point described: week 35, safety follow-up. What each vaccine dose contained was 300 ug of mutant IDH1 20-mer peptide, accompanied by topical imiquimod. These receptors have no known antigen. TCRdb's copy holds only in-frame clones and misses some; the assay was immunoSEQ multiplex PCR. The profile shows around 32,000 clones, around 77% of them singletons. Sequencing was performed on PBMCs, taken from a glioma patient whose treatment included an IDH1 peptide vaccine. The receptors originated from a man aged 40-55 years with glioma. Some clones in this sample may be carry-over from other donors' samples.

This clone was seen a single time. The rearrangement joins TRBV30 to TRBJ2-5; TRBD1 aligns across 7 bases. The CDR3 contains 15 residues. Germline loops: CDR1 GTSNPN, CDR2 SVGIG (reference sequence). V was pared by 1 base and J by 2 bases, with 7 bases of the junction left unmatched. DNA for the CDR3: TGTGCCTGGAGTGGGTCGACAGGGTGGCAAGAGACCCAGTACTTC. It is translated as CAWSGSTGWQETQYF.

The chain links TRBV7-9 to TRBJ1-1; D is perhaps TRBD1 (6 bases). V dropped 4 bases and J dropped 7 bases, with 16 bases sitting between them. The CDR3 extends over 14 amino acids. CDR1 SEHNR and CDR2 FQNEAQ come from the germline V gene (reference sequence). The CDR3 region is CASSSTGTLIEAFF. The CDR3 coding sequence is TGTGCCAGCAGCTCAACCGGGACACTCATTGAAGCTTTCTTT.

The genes are TRBV5-1 and TRBJ1-3, with 7 nucleotides matching TRBD1. With 2 bases clipped from V and 1 base from J, the junction kept 3 bases outside the gene matches. The CDR3 length is 15 residues. The germline CDR1 and CDR2 sequences are SGHRS and YFSETQ. CDR3 DNA sequence: TGCGCCAGCAGCTTTGACAGGGCATCTGGAAACACCATATATTTT. As protein: CASSFDRASGNTIYF. Full variable domain (outside the CDR3, taken from reference TRBV5-1 and TRBJ1-3): KAGVTQTPRYLIKTRGQQVTLSCSPISGHRSVSWYQQTPGQGLQFLFEYFSETQRNKGNFPGRFSGRQFSNSRSEMNVSTLELGDSALYLCASSFDRASGNTIYFGEGSWLTVV.

As DNA, the CDR3 is TGTGCCAGCAGCGAGGGCTTGCATAGCAATCAGCCCCAGCATTTT. As protein: CASSEGLHSNQPQHF. V usage is TRBV6-5 and J usage is TRBJ1-5, with no clear D. Germline V gives CDR1 MNHEY, CDR2 SVGAGI. This CDR3 comprises 15 residues. V lost 6 bases and J lost 0, with 12 bases in between.

V gene TRBV7-3 combines with J gene TRBJ1-6; 7 positions match TRBD1. The germline V gene encodes CDR1 SGHTA and CDR2 FQGTGA. The CDR3 is 14 amino acids. Trimming took 2 bases from V and 7 from J; bases not matched to a gene: 2. The DNA for the CDR3 is TGTGCCAGCAGCTTACGCAGGGGGAATTCACCCCTCCACTTT. This codes for CASSLRRGNSPLHF.

The rearrangement uses TRBV7-8 and TRBJ1-4; unclear D gene. This CDR3 has 14 amino acids. V shed 4 bases and J shed 6 bases, with 12 bases lying between them. Germline loops: CDR1 SGHVS, CDR2 FQNEAQ. The DNA of the CDR3 is TGTGCCAGCAGCTCAGTAGAGGGCGATGAAAAACTGTTTTTT. Translation gives CASSSVEGDEKLFF.

The rearrangement uses TRBV7-8 and TRBJ2-7; unclear D gene. The V gene's germline CDR1 is SGHVS and CDR2 FQNEAQ. V was shortened by 1 base and J by 1 base, with 8 bases between the two germline ends. This CDR3 comprises 14 residues. CDR3 nucleotide sequence: TGTGCCAGCAGCTTAGAGGGCCGTTCCTACGAGCAGTACTTC. Translated: CASSLEGRSYEQYF.

By frequency in the sample, this clone is medium-sized. The chain employs TRBV7-9 and TRBJ1-5; D ambiguous. Germline lookup yields CDR1 SEHNR and CDR2 FQNEAQ (reference sequence). Trimming stripped 1 base from V and 7 bases from J, with 8 bases between. The CDR3 loop spans 13 amino acids. The CDR3 region is CASSLGSGQPQHF. The DNA for the CDR3 is TGTGCCAGCAGCTTAGGTTCTGGGCAGCCCCAGCATTTT.

V usage is TRBV7-8 and J usage is TRBJ1-3; maybe TRBD1 (6 bases). Looked up from germline, CDR1 is SGHVS and CDR2 is FQNEAQ. The CDR3 has 16 residues. V gave up 5 bases and J gave up 0 bases, with 14 bases separating them. The chain's CDR3 is CASSGEGGYSGNTIYF. The CDR3, as DNA: TGTGCCAGCAGCGGCGAGGGGGGTTACTCTGGAAACACCATATATTTT.

The chain carries TRBV7-2 and TRBJ1-2; perhaps TRBD1 as D (5 bases). Germline V lookup: CDR1 SGHTA, CDR2 FQGNSA. Trimming took off 5 bases at V and 6 bases at J, with 13 bases between the two ends. This CDR3 is 13 amino acids long. The CDR3 loop reads CASSLQGLDGYTF. CDR3 nucleotides: TGTGCCAGCAGCCTTCAGGGTCTCGATGGCTACACCTTC.

This clone was observed a few times. The chain carries TRBV5-1 and TRBJ1-1, with 7 bases matching TRBD1. The CDR3 contains 13 residues. Looked up from germline, CDR1 is SGHRS and CDR2 is YFSETQ. The trim removed 4 bases at V and 4 bases at J, leaving 4 bases unmatched. In DNA, the CDR3 is TGCGCCAGCAGCAATACAGGGGCCACTGAAGCTTTCTTT. It is translated as CASSNTGATEAFF.

This chain joins TRBV6-1 and TRBJ2-7; 7 nucleotides line up with TRBD1. The CDR3 has 14 residues. Trimming cost V 6 bases and J 4 bases; bases outside gene matches: 9. Germline assignment: CDR1 MNHNS and CDR2 SASEGT. The CDR3 DNA sequence: TGTGCCAGCAGAAGGAAAGGGGGCGAATACGAGCAGTACTTC. This gives the protein CASRRKGGEYEQYF.

Only a few counts were recorded for this clone. This chain links TRBV11-2 with TRBJ2-1, with D tentatively TRBD1 (6 bases). The CDR3 contains 11 residues. Germline V gene data show CDR1 as SGHAT and CDR2 as FQNNGV. V shed 5 bases and J shed 15 bases, with 14 bases lying between them. CDR3 amino acids: CASSPGQRVFF. Here the CDR3 DNA reads TGTGCCAGCAGCCCCGGACAGAGGGTGTTCTTC.

CDR3 sequence reads: CASSTRGGDSGNTIYF. The CDR3, as DNA: TGCGCCAGCAGCACCCGGGGGGGCGACTCTGGAAACACCATATATTTT. This chain uses TRBV5-1 with TRBJ1-3, with D perhaps matching TRBD1 (6 bases). The CDR3 length is 16 residues. V was trimmed by 4 bases and J by 0 bases, leaving 14 bases between them. Germline V gene sequence: CDR1 SGHRS, CDR2 YFSETQ.

The rearrangement links TRBV19 to TRBJ1-1, with no clear D. This CDR3 comprises 13 residues. CDR1 and CDR2 (germline): LNHDA, SQIVND (reference sequence). V lost 6 bases, J lost 3 bases, and 11 bases lay in between. CDR3 protein: CASRVRGDTEAFF. For the CDR3, the DNA is TGTGCCAGTAGAGTCCGGGGAGACACTGAAGCTTTCTTT.

This chain uses TRBV27 with TRBJ2-3; D is tentatively TRBD1 or TRBD2 (5 bases each). This CDR3 comprises 14 residues. The V end lost 6 bases, the J end lost 0 bases, and 10 bases lay between the germline ends. Germline CDR1 MNHEY, CDR2 SMNVEV (reference sequence). The CDR3 sequence is CASSPWGSTDTQYF. The CDR3 coding sequence is TGTGCCAGCAGCCCCTGGGGGAGCACAGATACGCAGTATTTT.

CDR3 residues: CASRDRGPGEAFF. The CDR3 bases are TGTGCCAGCAGGGACAGGGGCCCTGGTGAAGCTTTCTTT. This rearrangement joins TRBV2 to TRBJ1-1; 9 bases match TRBD1. V gave up 6 bases and J gave up 7 bases; unmatched junction bases: 6. The CDR3 runs to 13 residues. Germline CDR1 is SNHLY and CDR2 is FYNNEI.

The chain uses TRBV28 and TRBJ2-7, with 10 bases aligning to TRBD1. V gave up 6 bases and J gave up 4 bases; unmatched junction bases: 6. Germline loops: CDR1 MDHEN, CDR2 SYDVKM. This CDR3 region has 14 residues. The CDR3 coding sequence is TGTGCCAGCAGACGGACAGGGGGGACTTACGAGCAGTACTTC. Encoded protein: CASRRTGGTYEQYF. The full variable domain, rest sourced from reference TRBV28 and TRBJ2-7, is DVKVTQSSRYLVKRTGEKVFLECVQDMDHENMFWYRQDPGLGLRLIYFSYDVKMKEKGDIPEGYSVSREKKERFSLILESASTNQTSMYLCASRRTGGTYEQYFGPGTRLTVT.